This T cell receptor (beta chain) was retrieved from a study of OX40 agonist ivuxolimab in advanced cancers. Study as a whole: Mean age around 64 years, range roughly 20 to 85; roughly 82% male.

Findings and caveats of the study: Clonal expansion in partial responders at 0.1-3.0 mg/kg ranked among the lowest. Clones of CD4+ and CD8+ blood T cells grew by week 6 at doses of 0.1 to 3.0 mg/kg.

Data came from immunoSEQ multiplex PCR; TCRdb stores just in-frame clones and leaves some out. The sample shows under 20,000 clones, roughly 80% of them seen only once. Concerning this clone: What it recognizes is unknown.

This CDR3 comprises 18 residues. Germline loops: CDR1 MGHRA, CDR2 YSYEKL. V was pared by 0 bases and J by 4 bases, with 9 bases of the junction left unmatched. The sample in question was CD4+ or CD8+ T cells sorted from blood, obtained in a trial of the OX40 agonist ivuxolimab. This TCR was sampled from an adult with an advanced solid tumor such as melanoma, head and neck, liver or kidney cancer. The chain couples TRBV4-1 to TRBJ2-2; 9 bases match TRBD2. The CDR3 region has the DNA TGCGCCAGCAGCCAAGATCGAAGGCTAGCGGGGCTCACCGGGGAGCTGTTTTTT. Amino acid sequence: CASSQDRRLAGLTGELFF.